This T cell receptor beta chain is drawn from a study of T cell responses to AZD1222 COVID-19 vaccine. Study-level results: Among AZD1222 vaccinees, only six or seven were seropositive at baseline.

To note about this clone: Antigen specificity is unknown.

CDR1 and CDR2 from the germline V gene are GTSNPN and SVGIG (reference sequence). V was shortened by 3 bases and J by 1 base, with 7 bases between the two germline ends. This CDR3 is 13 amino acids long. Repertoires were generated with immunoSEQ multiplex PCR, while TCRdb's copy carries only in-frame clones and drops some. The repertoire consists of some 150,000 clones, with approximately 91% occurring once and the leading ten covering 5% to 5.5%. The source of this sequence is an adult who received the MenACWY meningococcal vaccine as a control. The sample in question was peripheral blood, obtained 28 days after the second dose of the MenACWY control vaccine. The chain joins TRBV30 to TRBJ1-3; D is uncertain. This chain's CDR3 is CAWSNSSGNTIYF. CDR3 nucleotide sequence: TGTGCCTGGAGCAATAGTTCTGGAAACACCATATATTTT.